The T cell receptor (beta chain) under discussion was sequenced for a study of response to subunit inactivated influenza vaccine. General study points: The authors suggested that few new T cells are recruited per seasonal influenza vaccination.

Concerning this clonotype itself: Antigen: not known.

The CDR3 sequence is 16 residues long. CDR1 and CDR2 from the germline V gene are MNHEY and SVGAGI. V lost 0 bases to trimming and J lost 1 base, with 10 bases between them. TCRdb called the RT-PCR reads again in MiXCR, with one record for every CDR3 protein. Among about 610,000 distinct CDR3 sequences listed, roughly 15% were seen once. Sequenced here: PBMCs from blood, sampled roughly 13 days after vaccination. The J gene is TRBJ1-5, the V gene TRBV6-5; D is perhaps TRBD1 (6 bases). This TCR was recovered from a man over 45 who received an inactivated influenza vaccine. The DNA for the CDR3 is TGTGCCAGCAGTTACTCGGAGGGGGGGAGCAATCAGCCCCAGCATTTT. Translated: CASSYSEGGSNQPQHF.